The 21 T cell receptor beta chains reported below all come from one sample, sequenced in a study of blood T cell repertoires in COVID-19. The protocol was immunoSEQ multiplex PCR, while the TCRdb copy is restricted to in-frame clones and leaves out a portion. The sample lists 37,000 or so clones, 60% to 85% occurring once. The sequenced sample was peripheral blood. The source is a man aged 55-75 years with active COVID-19.

V gene TRBV5-8 combines with J gene TRBJ2-7; TRBD2 aligns across 13 bases. The ends lost 5 bases at V and 5 bases at J; junction bases unmatched: 10. Germline-derived CDR1 and CDR2 are SGHTS and YDEGEE. There are 16 residues in the CDR3. The CDR3 spells CASRTRTSGRDNEQYF. DNA of the CDR3: TGTGCCAGCAGAACCCGGACTAGCGGGAGAGACAACGAGCAGTACTTC.

The chain uses TRBV10-3 and TRBJ1-1; 8 bases agree with TRBD1. Germline V gene data show CDR1 as ENHRY and CDR2 as SYGVKD. The junction had 7 bases not matched to a gene; V was cut back by 8 bases and J by 2 bases. The CDR3 is 14 amino acids. CDR3 in DNA: TGTGCCATCGGGGTCGGGACAGGCAACACTGAAGCTTTCTTT. This encodes CAIGVGTGNTEAFF.

The chain carries TRBV5-4 and TRBJ2-5, with a weak D call TRBD1 (5 bases). This CDR3 has 15 residues. Germline loops: CDR1 SGHNT, CDR2 YYREEE (reference sequence). Trimming took 4 bases from V and 4 from J, leaving 17 bases between them. The CDR3 sequence: CASSQRWARGETQYF. For the CDR3, the DNA is TGTGCCAGCAGCCAAAGGTGGGCTAGGGGAGAGACCCAGTACTTC.

This sequence joins TRBV6-5 and TRBJ1-1, with D hard to call. Trimming removed 8 bases at V and 9 bases at J, with 22 bases between. The CDR3 spans 14 residues. CDR1 is MNHEY and CDR2 is SVGAGI in the germline V gene. CDR3 residues: CASYPSAAVLKAFF. The CDR3 DNA reads as TGTGCCAGCTACCCCTCGGCGGCGGTCCTTAAAGCTTTCTTT.

The rearrangement links TRBV7-9 to TRBJ1-1; TRBD1 is a possible D gene (6 bases). Germline assignment: CDR1 SEHNR and CDR2 FQNEAQ (reference sequence). V was trimmed by 1 base and J by 6 bases, leaving 15 bases between them. This CDR3 is 15 amino acids long. CDR3 sequence: CASSLEISNRAEAFF. The CDR3 bases are TGTGCCAGCAGCTTAGAAATTTCGAACAGGGCTGAAGCTTTCTTT.

CDR3 bases: TGTGCCAGCAGTTTTGGAGGTGGCTATGGCTACACCTTC. Translation: CASSFGGGYGYTF. V usage is TRBV12-3 or TRBV12-4 and J usage is TRBJ1-2; no clear D gene. V was pared by 3 bases and J by 4 bases, with 9 bases between. There are 13 residues in the CDR3.

The CDR3 spells CASNSRPGAEAFF. The CDR3 DNA reads TGTGCCAGCAATAGCAGGCCGGGGGCTGAAGCTTTCTTT. The gene calls are TRBV2 and TRBJ1-1; D perhaps matches TRBD1 (5 bases). This CDR3 is 13 amino acids long. CDR1 is SNHLY and CDR2 is FYNNEI in the germline V gene. The V gene lost 7 bases and the J gene lost 6 bases, with 15 bases spanning the gap. The full variable domain, in which reference TRBV2 and TRBJ1-1 provide the parts outside the CDR3, is EPEVTQTPSHQVTQMGQEVILRCVPISNHLYFYWYRQILGQKVEFLVSFYNNEISEKSEIFDDQFSVERPDGSNFTLKIRSTKLEDSAMYFCASNSRPGAEAFFGQGTRLTVV.

The chain carries TRBV5-6 and TRBJ1-6; D ambiguous. The CDR3 loop spans 15 amino acids. CDR1 and CDR2 from the germline V gene are SGHDT and YYEEEE. The V end was cut by 4 bases, the J end by 7 bases, with 15 bases between. The CDR3 protein is CASSPATSMNSPLHF. The DNA for the CDR3 is TGTGCCAGCAGCCCTGCGACATCGATGAATTCACCCCTCCACTTT.

The V gene is TRBV27, the J gene TRBJ2-2; 8 bases fit TRBD1. V shed 3 bases and J 6 bases; nucleotides not matched to a gene: 6. The CDR3 is 15 residues long. Per germline, CDR1 MNHEY and CDR2 SMNVEV (reference sequence). The CDR3 DNA sequence: TGTGCCAGCAGTTTTTTACAGGGGGACTCCGGGGAGCTGTTTTTT. This encodes CASSFLQGDSGELFF.

This clone was seen only a few times. Written as DNA, the CDR3 is TGTGCCAGCATGTGGCGGGAGGGCGAGCAGTACTTC. This codes for CASMWREGEQYF. The rearrangement uses TRBV6-5 and TRBJ2-7; 9 bases fit TRBD2. This CDR3 is 12 amino acids long. Germline V gives CDR1 MNHEY, CDR2 SVGAGI. The ends lost 7 bases at V and 6 bases at J; junction bases unmatched: 4.

The chain combines TRBV3-1 (or the pseudogene TRBV3-2) with TRBJ2-4; TRBD1 is a possible D gene (5 bases). The CDR3 consists of 15 residues. The germline CDR1 and CDR2 sequences are LGHDT and YNNKEL (reference sequence). The ends were cut back, 1 base at V and 2 bases at J, with 9 bases in the middle. The CDR3 protein is CASSQGAGPKNIQYF. CDR3 bases: TGTGCCAGCAGCCAAGGGGCAGGGCCCAAAAACATTCAGTACTTC.

V usage is TRBV19 and J usage is TRBJ1-2; TRBD1 matches 8 bases. The germline CDR1 and CDR2 sequences are LNHDA and SQIVND (reference sequence). Losses at the gene ends were 2 bases for V and 8 bases for J; bases not matched to a gene: 16. This CDR3 comprises 17 residues. The CDR3 loop reads CASSIRAGQGGFGGYTF. CDR3 nucleotide sequence: TGTGCCAGTAGTATACGTGCCGGACAGGGCGGCTTTGGGGGCTACACCTTC.

V and J are TRBV5-1 and TRBJ2-7; the match to TRBD1 covers 9 bases. Germline loops: CDR1 SGHRS, CDR2 YFSETQ. V was clipped by 4 bases and J by 1 base; unmatched bases: 6. This CDR3 region has 15 residues. The CDR3 loop reads CASSPGQGISYEQYF. For the CDR3, the DNA is TGCGCCAGCAGCCCCGGACAGGGGATTTCCTACGAGCAGTACTTC.

The rearrangement links TRBV7-9 to TRBJ2-1; 11 nucleotides line up with TRBD2. With 4 bases clipped from V and 7 bases from J, the junction kept 15 bases outside the gene matches. The V gene's germline CDR1 is SEHNR and CDR2 FQNEAQ (reference sequence). The CDR3 has 18 residues. The CDR3 DNA reads as TGTGCCAGCAGCTCTTTATCGCTGCTAGCGGGAGGTATAAATGAGCAGTTCTTC. Translated: CASSSLSLLAGGINEQFF.

This chain uses TRBV2 with TRBJ1-1; perhaps TRBD1 as D (6 bases). Germline V lookup: CDR1 SNHLY, CDR2 FYNNEI. There are 11 residues in the CDR3. The germline V and J ends were trimmed by 6 bases and 6 bases, with 8 bases remaining between them. This CDR3 reads CASRGGAEAFF. The DNA of the CDR3 is TGTGCCAGCAGAGGGGGGGCTGAAGCTTTCTTT.

In the case of this clone: Relative to the germline gene, one junction end is altered; a read error may explain this. CDR3 DNA sequence: TGTGCCAGCAGCCAAAACTCTGGCTACACCTTC. Translation gives CASSQNSGYTF. The chain recombines TRBV3-1 (or the pseudogene TRBV3-2) with TRBJ1-2; D uncertain. CDR1 is LGHDT and CDR2 is YNNKEL in the germline V gene (reference sequence). This CDR3 is 11 amino acids long.

The chain uses TRBV5-6 and TRBJ1-3; a weak D match, TRBD1 (5 bases). The CDR3 totals 16 residues. Per the germline V gene, CDR1 is SGHDT and CDR2 is YYEEEE. With 4 bases removed from V and 0 bases from J, the gap between germline ends came to 14 bases. The CDR3 loop reads CASSTRTGSSGNTIYF. In nucleotides, the CDR3 is TGTGCCAGCAGCACCCGCACAGGTAGCTCTGGAAACACCATATATTTT.

This clone has just one count. J is TRBJ2-7 and V is TRBV4-3; D uncertain. The CDR3 is made up of 13 amino acids. The V end lost 3 bases, the J end lost 4 bases, and 10 bases lay between the germline ends. Per the germline V gene, CDR1 is LGHNA and CDR2 is YSLEER. DNA of the CDR3: TGCGCCAGCAGCCACGGGTCCGCTTACGAGCAGTACTTC. Protein: CASSHGSAYEQYF.

The chain links TRBV5-6 to TRBJ1-1, with 8 bases fitting TRBD1. Germline loops: CDR1 SGHDT, CDR2 YYEEEE. The junction had 8 bases not matched to a gene; V was cut back by 5 bases and J by 8 bases. The CDR3 runs to 13 residues. The CDR3 reads CASRLPGGLEAFF. The DNA for the CDR3 is TGTGCCAGCAGGCTGCCAGGGGGCCTCGAAGCTTTCTTT.

This chain connects TRBV2 to TRBJ1-5; TRBD1 agrees at 7 bases. In germline, CDR1 is SNHLY, CDR2 FYNNEI. The CDR3 has 15 residues. V lost 11 bases and J lost 0; bases outside the gene matches: 10. The CDR3 loop is CAGRKTGDSNQPQHF. As DNA, the CDR3 is TGTGCCGGAAGAAAAACAGGGGATAGCAATCAGCCCCAGCATTTT. Filled out from reference TRBV2 and TRBJ1-5, the complete variable domain reads EPEVTQTPSHQVTQMGQEVILRCVPISNHLYFYWYRQILGQKVEFLVSFYNNEISEKSEIFDDQFSVERPDGSNFTLKIRSTKLEDSAMYFCAGRKTGDSNQPQHFGDGTRLSIL.

V and J are TRBV7-2 and TRBJ1-2; D is unresolved. The CDR3 is 18 residues long. V was clipped by 3 bases and J by 1 base, with 21 bases between them. Germline V gene sequence: CDR1 SGHTA, CDR2 FQGNSA. As DNA, the CDR3 is TGTGCCAGCAGCTTCATCGTTTTGCGGGGAGTCCTTAACTATGGCTACACCTTC. Translation gives CASSFIVLRGVLNYGYTF.